This T cell receptor beta chain originates from a study of control samples from healthy donors and cancer patients. Produced via immunoSEQ multiplex PCR; TCRdb's table is partial and in-frame only. In the table there are roughly 120,000 clones, 89% of which are singletons. The TCR sequence derives from a man aged 45-65 years in good health. The sequenced material came from blood.

CDR3 bases: TGTGCCAGCAGCTTAGGTCTAGCGGGGGGTCGGGTCCCAGATACGCAGTATTTT. Translating it yields CASSLGLAGGRVPDTQYF. The V gene is TRBV11-2, the J gene TRBJ2-3, with 11 nucleotides matching TRBD2. Per the germline V gene, CDR1 is SGHAT and CDR2 is FQNNGV. The ends lost 1 base at V and 4 bases at J; junction bases unmatched: 10. This CDR3 has 18 residues.